This T cell receptor (beta chain) was captured by sequencing in a study of T cell responses to AZD1222 COVID-19 vaccine. Study details: Pooling was applied to second doses at about 4 or about 12 weeks. Points from the study as a whole: Baseline serostatus was positive in only a handful of AZD1222 recipients. The peak T cell response came first, and repertoires were sampled only after it.

Libraries were prepared by immunoSEQ multiplex PCR; TCRdb keeps only in-frame clonotypes and omits some of them. Of 120,000 or so clones in the sample, 81% were seen once. Notes on this clone: The antigen is undetermined.

The germline V and J ends were trimmed by 4 bases and 4 bases, with 14 bases remaining between them. Germline CDR1 SGHNT, CDR2 YYREEE (reference sequence). This CDR3 is built from 15 residues. The chain employs TRBV5-4 and TRBJ2-2; D may be TRBD1 or TRBD2 (6 bases each). The specimen comprised peripheral blood, sampled on day 0 of AZD1222 vaccination. This sequence was found in an adult in good health. The CDR3 DNA follows: TGTGCCAGCAGCCTGGTGGGGGGCGGCACCGGGGAGCTGTTTTTT. Its translation is CASSLVGGGTGELFF.